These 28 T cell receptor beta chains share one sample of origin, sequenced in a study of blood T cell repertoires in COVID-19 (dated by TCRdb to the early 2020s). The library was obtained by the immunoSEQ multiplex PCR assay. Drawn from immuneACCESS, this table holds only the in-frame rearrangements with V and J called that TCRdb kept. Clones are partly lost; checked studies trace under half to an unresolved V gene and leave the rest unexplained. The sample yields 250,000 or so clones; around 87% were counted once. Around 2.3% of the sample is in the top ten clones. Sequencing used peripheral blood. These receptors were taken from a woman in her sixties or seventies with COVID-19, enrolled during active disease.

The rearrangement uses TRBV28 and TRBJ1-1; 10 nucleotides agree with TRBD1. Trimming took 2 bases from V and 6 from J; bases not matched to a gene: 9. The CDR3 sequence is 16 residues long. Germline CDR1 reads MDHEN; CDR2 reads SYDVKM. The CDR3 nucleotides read TGTGCCAGCAGTTTAGGTGGGACAGGGGTTATGGCTGAAGCTTTCTTT. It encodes CASSLGGTGVMAEAFF.

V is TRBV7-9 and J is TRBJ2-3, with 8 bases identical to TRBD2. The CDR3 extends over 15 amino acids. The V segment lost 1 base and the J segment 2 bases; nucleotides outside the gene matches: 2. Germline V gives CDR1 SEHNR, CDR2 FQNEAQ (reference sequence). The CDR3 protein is CASSLEAGATDTQYF. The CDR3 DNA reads TGTGCCAGCAGCTTAGAAGCGGGGGCCACAGATACGCAGTATTTT.

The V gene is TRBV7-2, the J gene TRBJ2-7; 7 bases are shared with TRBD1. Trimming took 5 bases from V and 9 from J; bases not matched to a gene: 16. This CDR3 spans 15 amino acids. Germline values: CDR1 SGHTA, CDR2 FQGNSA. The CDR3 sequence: CASSPGQEYLRGQYF. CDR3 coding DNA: TGTGCCAGCAGCCCCGGACAGGAATATCTACGAGGGCAGTACTTC.

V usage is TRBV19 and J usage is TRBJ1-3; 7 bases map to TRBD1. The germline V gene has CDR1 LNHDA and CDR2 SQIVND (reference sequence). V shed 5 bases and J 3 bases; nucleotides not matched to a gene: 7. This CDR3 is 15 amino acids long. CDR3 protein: CASSADRESGNTIYF. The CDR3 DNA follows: TGTGCCAGTAGTGCCGACAGGGAGAGTGGAAACACCATATATTTT.

The CDR3 protein is CASSTRTSASTDTQYF. The DNA of the CDR3 is TGTGCCAGCAGCACCAGGACTAGCGCTAGCACAGATACGCAGTATTTT. The V and J genes are TRBV9 and TRBJ2-3, with TRBD2 matching over 9 bases. The CDR3 has 16 residues. J was trimmed by 0 bases and V by 4 bases; bases with no gene match: 6. Germline values: CDR1 SGDLS, CDR2 YYNGEE. Based on the CDR3 plus reference TRBV9 and TRBJ2-3, the full variable domain is DSGVTQTPKHLITATGQRVTLRCSPRSGDLSVYWYQQSLDQGLQFLIQYYNGEERAKGNILERFSAQQFPDLHSELNLSSLELGDSALYFCASSTRTSASTDTQYFGPGTRLTVL.

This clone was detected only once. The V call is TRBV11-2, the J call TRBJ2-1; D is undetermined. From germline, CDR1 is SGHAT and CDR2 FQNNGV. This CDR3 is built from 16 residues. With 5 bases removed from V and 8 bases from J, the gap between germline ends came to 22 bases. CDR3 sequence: CASSLGHYPRTDEQFF. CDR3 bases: TGTGCCAGCAGCCTAGGGCACTATCCGAGAACGGATGAGCAGTTCTTC. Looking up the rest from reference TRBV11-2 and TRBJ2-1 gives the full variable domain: EAGVAQSPRYKIIEKRQSVAFWCNPISGHATLYWYQQILGQGPKLLIQFQNNGVVDDSQLPKDRFSAERLKGVDSTLKIQPAKLEDSAVYLCASSLGHYPRTDEQFFGPGTRLTVL.

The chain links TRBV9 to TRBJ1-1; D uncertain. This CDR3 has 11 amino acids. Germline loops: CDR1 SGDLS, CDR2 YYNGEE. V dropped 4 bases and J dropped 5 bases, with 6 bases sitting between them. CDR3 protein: CASSPLTEAFF. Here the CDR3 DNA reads TGTGCCAGCAGCCCCCTGACTGAAGCTTTCTTT.

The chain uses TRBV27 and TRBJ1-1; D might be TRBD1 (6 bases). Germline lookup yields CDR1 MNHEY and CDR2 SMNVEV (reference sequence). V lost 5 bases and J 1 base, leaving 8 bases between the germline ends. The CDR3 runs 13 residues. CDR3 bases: TGTGCCAGCAGTAAACAGGGGAACACTGAAGCTTTCTTT. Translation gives CASSKQGNTEAFF.

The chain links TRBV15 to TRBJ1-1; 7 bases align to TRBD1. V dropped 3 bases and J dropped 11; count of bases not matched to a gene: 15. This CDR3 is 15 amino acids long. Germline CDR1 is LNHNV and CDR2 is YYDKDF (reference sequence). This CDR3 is CATSRTGLEFGEAFF. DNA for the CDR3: TGTGCCACCAGCAGGACAGGGCTTGAGTTCGGGGAGGCTTTCTTT. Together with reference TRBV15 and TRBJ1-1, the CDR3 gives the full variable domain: DAMVIQNPRYQVTQFGKPVTLSCSQTLNHNVMYWYQQKSSQAPKLLFHYYDKDFNNEADTPDNFQSRRPNTSFCFLDIRSPGLGDTAMYLCATSRTGLEFGEAFFGQGTRLTVV.

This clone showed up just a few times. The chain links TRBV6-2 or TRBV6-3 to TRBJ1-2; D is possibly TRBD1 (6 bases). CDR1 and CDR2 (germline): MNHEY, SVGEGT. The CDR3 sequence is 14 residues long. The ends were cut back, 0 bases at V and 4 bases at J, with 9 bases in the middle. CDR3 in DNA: TGTGCCAGCAGTTACTCCCTGACAGGCTATGGCTACACCTTC. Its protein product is CASSYSLTGYGYTF.

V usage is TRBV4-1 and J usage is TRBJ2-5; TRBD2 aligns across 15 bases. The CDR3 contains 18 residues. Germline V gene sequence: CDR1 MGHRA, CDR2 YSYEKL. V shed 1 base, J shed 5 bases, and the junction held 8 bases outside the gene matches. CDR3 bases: TGCGCCAGCAGCCAAGGTTGGACTAGCGGGGGGGCCGGGGAGACCCAGTACTTC. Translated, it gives CASSQGWTSGGAGETQYF.

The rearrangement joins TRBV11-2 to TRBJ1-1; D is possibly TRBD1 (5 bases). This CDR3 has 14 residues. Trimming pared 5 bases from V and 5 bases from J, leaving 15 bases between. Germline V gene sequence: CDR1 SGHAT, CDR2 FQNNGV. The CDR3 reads CASSLQGVETEAFF. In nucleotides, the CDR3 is TGTGCCAGCAGCCTCCAGGGTGTGGAGACTGAAGCTTTCTTT.

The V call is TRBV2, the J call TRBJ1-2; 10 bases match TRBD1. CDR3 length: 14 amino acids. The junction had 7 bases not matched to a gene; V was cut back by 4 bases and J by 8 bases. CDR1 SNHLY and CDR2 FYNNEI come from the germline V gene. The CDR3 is CASSGDRGLRGYTF. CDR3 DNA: TGTGCCAGCAGTGGTGACAGGGGGCTGAGAGGCTACACCTTC.

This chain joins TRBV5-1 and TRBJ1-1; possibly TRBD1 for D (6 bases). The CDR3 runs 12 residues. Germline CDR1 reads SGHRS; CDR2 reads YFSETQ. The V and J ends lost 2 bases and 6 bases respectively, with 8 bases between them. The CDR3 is CASSFEGAEAFF. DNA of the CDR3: TGCGCCAGCAGCTTTGAGGGGGCTGAAGCTTTCTTT.

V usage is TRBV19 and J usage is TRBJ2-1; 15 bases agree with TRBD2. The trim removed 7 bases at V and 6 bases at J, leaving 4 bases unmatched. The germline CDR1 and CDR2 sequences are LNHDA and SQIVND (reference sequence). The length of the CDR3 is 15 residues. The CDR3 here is CASTGTSGGINEQFF. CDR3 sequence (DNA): TGTGCCAGTACCGGGACTAGCGGGGGGATCAATGAGCAGTTCTTC.

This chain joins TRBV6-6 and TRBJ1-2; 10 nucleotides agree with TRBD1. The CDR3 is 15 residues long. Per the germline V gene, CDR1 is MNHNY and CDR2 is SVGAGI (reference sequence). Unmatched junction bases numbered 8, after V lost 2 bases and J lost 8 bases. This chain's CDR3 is CASSYVPTGGDGYTF. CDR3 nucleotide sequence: TGTGCCAGCAGTTACGTCCCGACAGGGGGCGACGGCTACACCTTC.

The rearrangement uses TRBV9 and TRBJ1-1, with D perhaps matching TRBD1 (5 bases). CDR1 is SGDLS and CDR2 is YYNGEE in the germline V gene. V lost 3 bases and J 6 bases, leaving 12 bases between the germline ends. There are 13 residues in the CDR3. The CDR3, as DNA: TGTGCCAGCAGCGCCACCTTGACAGCTGAAGCTTTCTTT. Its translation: CASSATLTAEAFF.

CDR3 sequence: CASSIPGLAGPGNEQFF. The CDR3 DNA reads TGTGCCAGCAGCATCCCGGGACTAGCGGGGCCTGGGAATGAGCAGTTCTTC. The chain links TRBV7-9 to TRBJ2-1; TRBD2 matches at 13 bases. This CDR3 region has 17 residues. The J segment lost 7 bases and the V segment lost 5 bases, leaving 11 bases of the junction unmatched. The germline gives CDR1 SEHNR, CDR2 FQNEAQ (reference sequence). The variable domain in full, with the rest retrieved from reference TRBV7-9 and TRBJ2-1, is DTGVSQNPRHKITKRGQNVTFRCDPISEHNRLYWYRQTLGQGPEFLTYFQNEAQLEKSRLLSDRFSAERPKGSFSTLEIQRTEQGDSAMYLCASSIPGLAGPGNEQFFGPGTRLTVL.

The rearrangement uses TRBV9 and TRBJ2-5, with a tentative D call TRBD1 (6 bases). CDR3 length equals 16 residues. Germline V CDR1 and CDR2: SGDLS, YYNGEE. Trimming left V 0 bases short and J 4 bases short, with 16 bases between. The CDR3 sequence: CASSVEGQRRGETQYF. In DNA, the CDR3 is TGTGCCAGCAGCGTAGAAGGACAGAGAAGAGGAGAGACCCAGTACTTC.

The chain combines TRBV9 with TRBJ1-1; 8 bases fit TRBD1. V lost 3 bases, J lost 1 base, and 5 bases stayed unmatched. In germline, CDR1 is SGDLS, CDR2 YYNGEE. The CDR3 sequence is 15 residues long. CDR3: CASSEPGTGNTEAFF. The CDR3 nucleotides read TGTGCCAGCAGCGAGCCCGGGACAGGGAACACTGAAGCTTTCTTT. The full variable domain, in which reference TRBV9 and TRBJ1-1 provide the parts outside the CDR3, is DSGVTQTPKHLITATGQRVTLRCSPRSGDLSVYWYQQSLDQGLQFLIQYYNGEERAKGNILERFSAQQFPDLHSELNLSSLELGDSALYFCASSEPGTGNTEAFFGQGTRLTVV.

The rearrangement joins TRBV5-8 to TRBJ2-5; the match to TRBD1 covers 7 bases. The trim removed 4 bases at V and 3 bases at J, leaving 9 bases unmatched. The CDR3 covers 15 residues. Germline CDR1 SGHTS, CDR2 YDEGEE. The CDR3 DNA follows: TGTGCCAGCAGCAAACGACAGGGCTGGGAAGAGACCCAGTACTTC. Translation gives CASSKRQGWEETQYF.

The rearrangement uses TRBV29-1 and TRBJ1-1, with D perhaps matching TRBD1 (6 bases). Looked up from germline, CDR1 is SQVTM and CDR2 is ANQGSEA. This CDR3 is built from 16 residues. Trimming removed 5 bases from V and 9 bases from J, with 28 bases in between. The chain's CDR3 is CSVTKTGGAHRKKAFF. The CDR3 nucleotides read TGCAGCGTTACGAAAACTGGGGGGGCGCATCGAAAGAAAGCTTTCTTT. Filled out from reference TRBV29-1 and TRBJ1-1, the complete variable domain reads SAVISQKPSRDICQRGTSLTIQCQVDSQVTMMFWYRQQPGQSLTLIATANQGSEATYESGFVIDKFPISRPNLTFSTLTVSNMSPEDSSIYLCSVTKTGGAHRKKAFFGQGTRLTVV.

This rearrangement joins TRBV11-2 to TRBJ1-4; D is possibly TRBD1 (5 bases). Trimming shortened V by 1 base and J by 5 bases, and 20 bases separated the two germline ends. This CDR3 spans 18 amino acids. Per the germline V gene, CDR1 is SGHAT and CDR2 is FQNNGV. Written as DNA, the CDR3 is TGTGCCAGCAGCTTAGCCGGGAGGGGCTACTTGGAAAATGAAAAACTGTTTTTT. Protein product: CASSLAGRGYLENEKLFF.

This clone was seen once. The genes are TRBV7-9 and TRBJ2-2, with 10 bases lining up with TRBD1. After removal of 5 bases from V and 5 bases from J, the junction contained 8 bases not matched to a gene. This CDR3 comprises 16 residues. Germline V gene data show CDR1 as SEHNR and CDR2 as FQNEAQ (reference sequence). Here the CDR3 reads CASSVRDRGDTGELFF. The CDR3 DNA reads TGTGCCAGCAGCGTTAGGGACAGGGGAGATACCGGGGAGCTGTTTTTT.

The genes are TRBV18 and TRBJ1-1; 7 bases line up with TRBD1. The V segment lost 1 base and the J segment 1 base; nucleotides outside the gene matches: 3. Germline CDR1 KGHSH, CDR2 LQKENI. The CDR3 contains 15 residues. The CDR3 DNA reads TGTGCCAGCTCACCACAGACAGGGAGGAACACTGAAGCTTTCTTT. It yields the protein CASSPQTGRNTEAFF.

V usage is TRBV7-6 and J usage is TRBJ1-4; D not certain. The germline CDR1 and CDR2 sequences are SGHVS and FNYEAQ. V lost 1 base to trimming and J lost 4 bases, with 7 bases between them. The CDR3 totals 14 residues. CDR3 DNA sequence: TGTGCCAGCAGCTTAGACAGCCTTAATGAAAAACTGTTTTTT. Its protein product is CASSLDSLNEKLFF. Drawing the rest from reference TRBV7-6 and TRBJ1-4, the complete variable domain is GAGVSQSPRYKVTKRGQDVALRCDPISGHVSLYWYRQALGQGPEFLTYFNYEAQQDKSGLPNDRFSAERPEGSISTLTIQRTEQRDSAMYRCASSLDSLNEKLFFGSGTQLSVL.

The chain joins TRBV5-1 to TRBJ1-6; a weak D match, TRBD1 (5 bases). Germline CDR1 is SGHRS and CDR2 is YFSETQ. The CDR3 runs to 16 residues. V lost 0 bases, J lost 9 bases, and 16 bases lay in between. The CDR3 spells CASSLDQGGRGSPLHF. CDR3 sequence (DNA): TGCGCCAGCAGCTTGGATCAGGGAGGTCGAGGTTCACCCCTCCACTTT. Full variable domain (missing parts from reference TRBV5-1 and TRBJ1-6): KAGVTQTPRYLIKTRGQQVTLSCSPISGHRSVSWYQQTPGQGLQFLFEYFSETQRNKGNFPGRFSGRQFSNSRSEMNVSTLELGDSALYLCASSLDQGGRGSPLHFGNGTRLTVT.

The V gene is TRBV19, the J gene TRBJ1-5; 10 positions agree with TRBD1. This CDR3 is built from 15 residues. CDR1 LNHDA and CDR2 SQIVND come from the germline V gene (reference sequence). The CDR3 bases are TGTGCTACAACGTCAGGGACAGGGGCGGATCAGCCCCAGCATTTT. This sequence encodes CATTSGTGADQPQHF.